The T cell receptor beta chain under discussion was sequenced for a study of esophageal squamous cell carcinoma under preoperative chemotherapy (dated 2018 in TCRdb). Notes on the research overall: The study profiled TCR repertoires of both peripheral blood T cells and tumor-infiltrating lymphocytes. The effects of paclitaxel-nedaplatin chemotherapy on T-cell receptor repertoires in patients with esophageal squamous cell carcinoma were assessed. The cohort comprised roughly five patients with primary esophageal squamous cell carcinoma. Repertoires from samples taken before paclitaxel-nedaplatin therapy were compared with repertoires from samples taken after paclitaxel-nedaplatin therapy.

Results and caveats for the whole study, not just this receptor: After chemotherapy, TCR diversity rose significantly in peripheral T cells, but this increase was not seen in tumor-infiltrating lymphocytes. The cohort was small, with only a handful of patients with esophageal squamous cell carcinoma analyzed. Rather than arising solely from local clonal changes, post-treatment tumor-infiltrating lymphocytes appeared to come partly from peripheral T cells that migrated into the tumor. Paclitaxel-nedaplatin therapy induced immediate and substantial clonotype frequency changes, with contraction more likely among abundant clones than amplification.

This sample's time point label indicates: after preoperative PTX-NDP chemotherapy. Paclitaxel-nedaplatin was administered to patients as preoperative chemotherapy before surgery. Library preparation employed PCR. TCRdb records HiSeq X Ten as the sequencer. High-throughput sequencing was used to characterize TCR repertoires. TCRdb redid the processing of the public reads, applying fastp at Q25 and MiXCR, and retained in-frame beta chains. Merged by CDR3 protein, the rows form single entries marked with the most common genes and DNA. The sample records about 18,000 distinct CDR3 sequences, just over 45% of which are singletons. The ten largest clonotypes hold 25% to 35% of the sample. Taken from cysteine to phenylalanine, the CDR3 has 14 residues. Of all the DNA, just the CDR3 is kept, 42 bases in frame from base 1. The CDR1 and CDR2 encoded by the germline V gene are MNHNS and SASEGT. V ends up 4 bases short and J 8 bases short, with an unmatched junction base count of 9.

Of note for this clonotype: What this receptor recognizes is not known. Base qualities are missing; no much larger clone stands one base away.

The sequence links TRBV6-1 to TRBJ2-3; 7 central nucleotides agree with TRBD2. The material was obtained from a patient given preoperative chemotherapy. This TCR was sampled from a human donor with esophageal squamous cell carcinoma. The donor label of this sample is uncertain. The sequenced DNA: TGTGCCAGCAGTGTCGAGACTAGCTTCAGTACGCAGTATTTT. This sequence encodes CASSVETSFSTQYF.